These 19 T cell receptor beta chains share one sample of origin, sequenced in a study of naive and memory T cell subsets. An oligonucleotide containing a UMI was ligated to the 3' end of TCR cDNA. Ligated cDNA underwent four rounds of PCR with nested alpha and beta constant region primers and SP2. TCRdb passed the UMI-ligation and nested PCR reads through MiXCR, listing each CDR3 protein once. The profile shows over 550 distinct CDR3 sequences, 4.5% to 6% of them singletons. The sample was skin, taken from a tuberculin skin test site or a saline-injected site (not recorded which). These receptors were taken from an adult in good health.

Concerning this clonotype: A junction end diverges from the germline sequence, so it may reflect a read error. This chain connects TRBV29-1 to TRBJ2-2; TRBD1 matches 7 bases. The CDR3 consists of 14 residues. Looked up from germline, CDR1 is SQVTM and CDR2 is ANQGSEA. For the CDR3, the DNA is TGCAGCGTTCGTATAACAGGGGACACCTGGGAGCTTTTTTTT. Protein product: CSVRITGDTWELFF.

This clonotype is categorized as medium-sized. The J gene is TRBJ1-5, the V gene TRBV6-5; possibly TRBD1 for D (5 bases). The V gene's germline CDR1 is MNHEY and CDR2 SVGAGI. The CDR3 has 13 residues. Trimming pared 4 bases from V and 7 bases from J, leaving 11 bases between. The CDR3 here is CASSFLRGQPQHF. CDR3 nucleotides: TGTGCCAGCAGTTTCCTCCGGGGCCAGCCCCAGCATTTT.

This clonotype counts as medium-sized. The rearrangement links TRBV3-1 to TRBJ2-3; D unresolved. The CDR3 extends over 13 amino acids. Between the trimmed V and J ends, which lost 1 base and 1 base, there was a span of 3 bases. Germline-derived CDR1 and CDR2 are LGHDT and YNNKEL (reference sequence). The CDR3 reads CASSQARTDTQYF. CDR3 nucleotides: TGTGCCAGCAGCCAAGCGCGCACAGATACGCAGTATTTT.

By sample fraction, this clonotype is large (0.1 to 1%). The CDR3 reads CSVEVIAGGPGEQFF. CDR3 in DNA: TGCAGCGTTGAGGTGATAGCGGGAGGGCCGGGAGAGCAGTTCTTC. This sequence joins TRBV29-1 and TRBJ2-1; TRBD2 matches 11 bases. This CDR3 spans 15 amino acids. The junction had 11 bases not matched to a gene; V was cut back by 3 bases and J by 10 bases. CDR1 is SQVTM and CDR2 is ANQGSEA in the germline V gene.

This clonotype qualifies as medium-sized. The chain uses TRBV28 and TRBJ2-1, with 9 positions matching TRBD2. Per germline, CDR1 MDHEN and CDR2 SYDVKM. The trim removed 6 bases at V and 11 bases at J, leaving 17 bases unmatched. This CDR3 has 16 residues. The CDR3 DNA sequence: TGTGCCAGCAGCAAACCGGGGACTAGCTTAATATGGAAGCAGTTCTTC. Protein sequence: CASSKPGTSLIWKQFF.

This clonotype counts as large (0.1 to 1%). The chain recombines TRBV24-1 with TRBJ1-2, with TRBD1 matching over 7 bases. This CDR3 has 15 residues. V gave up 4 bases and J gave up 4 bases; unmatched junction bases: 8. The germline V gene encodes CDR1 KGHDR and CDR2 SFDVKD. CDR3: CATSDQGQPFYGYTF. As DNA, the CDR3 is TGTGCCACCAGTGACCAGGGACAGCCTTTCTATGGCTACACCTTC.

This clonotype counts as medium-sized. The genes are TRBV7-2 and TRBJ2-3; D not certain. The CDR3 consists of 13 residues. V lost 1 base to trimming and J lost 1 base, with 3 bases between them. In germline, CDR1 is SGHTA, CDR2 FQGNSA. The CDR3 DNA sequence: TGTGCCAGCAGCTTAGTTGGCACAGATACGCAGTATTTT. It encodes CASSLVGTDTQYF. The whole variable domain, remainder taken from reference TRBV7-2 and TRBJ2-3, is GAGVSQSPSNKVTEKGKDVELRCDPISGHTALYWYRQSLGQGLEFLIYFQGNSAPDKSGLPSDRFSAERTGGSVSTLTIQRTQQEDSAVYLCASSLVGTDTQYFGPGTRLTVL.

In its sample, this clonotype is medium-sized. The CDR3, as DNA: TGTGCCAGCTCGCTTGGGACAGGGACCGAGCAGTACTTC. Its protein product is CASSLGTGTEQYF. The chain employs TRBV18 and TRBJ2-7; 9 bases align to TRBD1. CDR1 and CDR2 (germline): KGHSH, LQKENI. J lost 6 bases, V lost 6 bases, and 6 bases had no gene match. The CDR3 runs 13 residues.

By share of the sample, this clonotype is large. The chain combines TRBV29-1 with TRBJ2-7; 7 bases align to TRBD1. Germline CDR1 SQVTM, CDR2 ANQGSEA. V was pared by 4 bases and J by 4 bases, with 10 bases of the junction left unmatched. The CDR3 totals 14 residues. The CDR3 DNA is TGCAGCGTTGCCCGACAGGGTCGAGAGTACGAGCAGTACTTC. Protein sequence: CSVARQGREYEQYF.

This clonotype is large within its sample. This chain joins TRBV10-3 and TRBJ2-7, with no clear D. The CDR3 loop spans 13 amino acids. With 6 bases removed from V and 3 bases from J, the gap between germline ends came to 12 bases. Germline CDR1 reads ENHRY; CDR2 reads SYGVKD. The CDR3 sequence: CAISYRVFYEQYF. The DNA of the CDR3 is TGTGCCATCAGCTACCGGGTCTTCTACGAGCAGTACTTC.

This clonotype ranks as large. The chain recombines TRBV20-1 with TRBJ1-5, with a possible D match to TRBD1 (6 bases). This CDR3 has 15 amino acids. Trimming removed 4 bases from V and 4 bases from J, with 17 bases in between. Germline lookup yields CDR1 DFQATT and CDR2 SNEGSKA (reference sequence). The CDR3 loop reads CSATIPGTTNQPQHF. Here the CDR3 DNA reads TGCAGTGCTACGATCCCCGGGACAACGAATCAGCCCCAGCATTTT.

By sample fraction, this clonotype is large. CDR3 nucleotides: TGTGCCAGCAGTTATCAGACAGGGGACCAGCCCCAGCATTTT. It translates to CASSYQTGDQPQHF. The chain employs TRBV6-5 and TRBJ1-5, with 8 bases aligning to TRBD1. V dropped 3 bases and J dropped 7; count of bases not matched to a gene: 5. Germline CDR1 MNHEY, CDR2 SVGAGI. The CDR3 extends over 14 amino acids.

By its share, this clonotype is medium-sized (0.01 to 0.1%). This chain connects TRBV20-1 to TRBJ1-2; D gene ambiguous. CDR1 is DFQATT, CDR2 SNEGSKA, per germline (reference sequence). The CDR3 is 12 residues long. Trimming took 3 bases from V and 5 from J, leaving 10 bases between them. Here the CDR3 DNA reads TGCAGTGCTAGCCGGGAAATGTATGGCTACACCTTC. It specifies CSASREMYGYTF.

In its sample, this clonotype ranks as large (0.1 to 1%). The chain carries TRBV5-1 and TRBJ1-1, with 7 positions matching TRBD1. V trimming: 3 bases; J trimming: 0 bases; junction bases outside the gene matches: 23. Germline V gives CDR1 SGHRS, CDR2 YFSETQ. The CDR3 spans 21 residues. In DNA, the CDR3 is TGCGCCAGCAGCTCTAAAGACCCGACCCAGGGGGGTAGGGCGTTGAACACTGAAGCTTTCTTT. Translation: CASSSKDPTQGGRALNTEAFF.

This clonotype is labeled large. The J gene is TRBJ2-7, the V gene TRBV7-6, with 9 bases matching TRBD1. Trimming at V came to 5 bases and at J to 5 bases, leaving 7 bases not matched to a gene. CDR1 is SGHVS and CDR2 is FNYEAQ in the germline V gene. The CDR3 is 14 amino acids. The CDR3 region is CASSPTQGADEQYF. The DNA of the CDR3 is TGTGCCAGCAGCCCTACACAGGGGGCCGACGAGCAGTACTTC. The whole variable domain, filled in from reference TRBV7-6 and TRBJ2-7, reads GAGVSQSPRYKVTKRGQDVALRCDPISGHVSLYWYRQALGQGPEFLTYFNYEAQQDKSGLPNDRFSAERPEGSISTLTIQRTEQRDSAMYRCASSPTQGADEQYFGPGTRLTVT.

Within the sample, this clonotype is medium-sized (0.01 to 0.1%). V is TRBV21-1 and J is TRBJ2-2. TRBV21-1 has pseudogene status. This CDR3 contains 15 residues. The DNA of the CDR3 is TGTGCCAGCAGCAAAGATTGCACCTACACCGGGGAGCTGTTTTTT. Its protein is CASSKDCTYTGELFF.

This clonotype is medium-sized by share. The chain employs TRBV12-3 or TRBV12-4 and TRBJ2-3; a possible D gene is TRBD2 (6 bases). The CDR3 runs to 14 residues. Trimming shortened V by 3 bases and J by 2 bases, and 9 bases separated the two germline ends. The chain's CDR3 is CASSFSGYTDTQYF. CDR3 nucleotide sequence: TGTGCCAGCAGTTTTAGCGGCTACACAGATACGCAGTATTTT.

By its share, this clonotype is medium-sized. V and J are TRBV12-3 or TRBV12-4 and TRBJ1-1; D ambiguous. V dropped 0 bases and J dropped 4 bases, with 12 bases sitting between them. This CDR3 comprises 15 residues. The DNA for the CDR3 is TGTGCCAGCAGTTTAGCGCGAGGCCCGGGCACTGAAGCTTTCTTT. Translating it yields CASSLARGPGTEAFF.

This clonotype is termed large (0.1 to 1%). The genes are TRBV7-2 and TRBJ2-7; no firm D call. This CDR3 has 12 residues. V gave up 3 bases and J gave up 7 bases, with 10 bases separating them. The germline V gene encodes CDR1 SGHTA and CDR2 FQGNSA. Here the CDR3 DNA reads TGTGCCAGCAGCTTCCGGACCCGGGAGCAGTACTTC. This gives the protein CASSFRTREQYF. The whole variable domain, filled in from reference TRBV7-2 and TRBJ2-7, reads GAGVSQSPSNKVTEKGKDVELRCDPISGHTALYWYRQSLGQGLEFLIYFQGNSAPDKSGLPSDRFSAERTGGSVSTLTIQRTQQEDSAVYLCASSFRTREQYFGPGTRLTVT.